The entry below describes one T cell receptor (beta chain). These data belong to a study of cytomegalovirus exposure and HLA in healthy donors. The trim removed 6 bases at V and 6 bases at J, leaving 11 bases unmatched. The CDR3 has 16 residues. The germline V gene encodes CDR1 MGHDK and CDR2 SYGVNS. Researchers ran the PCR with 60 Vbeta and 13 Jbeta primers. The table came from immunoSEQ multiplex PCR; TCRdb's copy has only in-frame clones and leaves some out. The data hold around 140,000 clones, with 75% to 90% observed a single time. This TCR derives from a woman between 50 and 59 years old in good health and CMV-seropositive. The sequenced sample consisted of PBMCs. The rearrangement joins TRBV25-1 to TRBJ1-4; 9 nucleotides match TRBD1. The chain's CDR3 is CASSASGTGFHEKLFF. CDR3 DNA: TGTGCCAGCAGCGCATCCGGGACAGGGTTTCATGAAAAACTGTTTTTT.